Listed here are 7 T cell receptor beta chains from one sample, sequenced in a study of shared clonotypes between healthy human individuals. The assay was immunoSEQ multiplex PCR, and TCRdb's table has in-frame clones only and misses some. The data show 2,500,000 or so clones, over 85% seen once. Specimen: naive CD4+ T cells from PBMCs. This sample's subset: CD45RA+ positively selected. These receptors all stem from a man aged 18-30 years in good health. Some clones in this sample may be carry-over from other donors' samples.

This sequence joins TRBV6-5 and TRBJ1-4; the D is unclear. V lost 4 bases, J lost 8 bases, and 11 bases lay in between. There are 13 residues in the CDR3. CDR1 and CDR2 from the germline V gene are MNHEY and SVGAGI. CDR3 sequence reads: CASSFYTGEKLFF. DNA for the CDR3: TGTGCCAGCAGTTTTTACACGGGCGAAAAACTGTTTTTT.

With regard to this clone: A far more abundant clone sits one base away, making this likely a read error. Other nucleotide sequences in the sample specify the same CDR3. This sequence joins TRBV7-3 and TRBJ1-1; D remains ambiguous. V was cut by 2 bases and J by 2 bases, with 6 bases left in between. This CDR3 comprises 13 residues. CDR1 is SGHTA and CDR2 is FQGTGA in the germline V gene. The CDR3 sequence: CASSLGRNTEAFF. CDR3 nucleotide sequence: TGTGCCAGCAGCTTAGGGAGAAACACTGAAGCTTTCTTT.

The chain couples TRBV28 to TRBJ1-5; D is possibly TRBD1 (6 bases). The CDR3 is 16 amino acids. Trimming took off 7 bases at V and 2 bases at J, with 18 bases between the two ends. Germline CDR1 and CDR2: MDHEN and SYDVKM. The CDR3 spells CASNRWGAYGNQPQHF. In DNA, the CDR3 is TGTGCCAGCAACAGATGGGGGGCTTATGGCAATCAGCCCCAGCATTTT.

The chain carries TRBV28 and TRBJ1-3, with TRBD1 as a possible D gene (5 bases). The CDR3 contains 14 residues. The germline V gene encodes CDR1 MDHEN and CDR2 SYDVKM. V was trimmed by 5 bases and J by 0 bases, leaving 8 bases between them. The CDR3 DNA is TGTGCCAGCAGTACGGGACGCTCTGGAAACACCATATATTTT. It translates to CASSTGRSGNTIYF.

In its sample, this clone was seen once. This chain uses TRBV6-5 with TRBJ2-6; 7 bases map to TRBD1. The CDR3 covers 16 residues. Per germline, CDR1 MNHEY and CDR2 SVGAGI. The J segment lost 2 bases and the V segment lost 4 bases, leaving 5 bases of the junction unmatched. The chain's CDR3 is CASSFRQGTGANVLTF. The CDR3 region has the DNA TGTGCCAGCAGTTTCAGACAGGGAACTGGGGCCAACGTCCTGACTTTC.

The chain combines TRBV5-1 with TRBJ2-3, with D possibly TRBD1 on 6 matching bases. With 7 bases removed from V and 0 bases from J, the gap between germline ends came to 15 bases. In germline, CDR1 is SGHRS, CDR2 YFSETQ. The CDR3 has 15 amino acids. The CDR3 sequence: CASAPTGDSTDTQYF. CDR3 nucleotides: TGCGCCAGCGCGCCGACAGGCGACAGCACAGATACGCAGTATTTT.

V is TRBV5-1 and J is TRBJ2-1; TRBD2 agrees at 9 bases. V lost 0 bases, J lost 8 bases, and 9 bases stayed unmatched. Germline V gives CDR1 SGHRS, CDR2 YFSETQ. This CDR3 is 16 amino acids long. The CDR3: CASSLALASGIDEQFF. The CDR3 nucleotides read TGCGCCAGCAGCTTGGCTCTGGCTAGCGGGATCGATGAGCAGTTCTTC.